This TCR beta chain was documented in a study of OX40 agonist ivuxolimab in advanced cancers. Generated by immunoSEQ multiplex PCR, the TCRdb table keeps only in-frame clones and is missing some. The table shows tens of thousands of clones, with more than 65% occurring only once. This CDR3 is 15 amino acids long. V was clipped by 7 bases and J by 0 bases, with 12 bases between them. CDR1 is MNHEY and CDR2 is SMNVEV in the germline V gene (reference sequence). This chain links TRBV27 with TRBJ1-4; D may be TRBD1 (6 bases). Sequences were derived from CD4+ or CD8+ T cells sorted from blood, sampled in a trial of the OX40 agonist ivuxolimab. This receptor was identified in an adult with an advanced solid tumor such as melanoma, head and neck, liver or kidney cancer. CDR3 bases: TGTGCCAGCACACGACAGGCTTCAACTAATGAAAAACTGTTTTTT. Translated, it gives CASTRQASTNEKLFF.